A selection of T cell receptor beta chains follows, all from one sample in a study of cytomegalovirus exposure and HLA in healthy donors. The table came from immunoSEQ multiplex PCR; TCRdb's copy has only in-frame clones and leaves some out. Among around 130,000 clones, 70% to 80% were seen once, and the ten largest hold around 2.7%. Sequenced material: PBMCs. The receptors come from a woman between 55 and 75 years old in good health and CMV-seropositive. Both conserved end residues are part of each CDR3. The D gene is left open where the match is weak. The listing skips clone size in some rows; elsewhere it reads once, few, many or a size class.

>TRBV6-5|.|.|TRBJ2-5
CASGGQGSFETQYF
TGTGCCAGCGGTGGGCAGGGGTCTTTCGAGACCCAGTACTTC
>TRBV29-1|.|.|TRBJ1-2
CSASAGANYGYTF
TGCAGCGCCAGCGCCGGGGCTAACTATGGCTACACCTTC
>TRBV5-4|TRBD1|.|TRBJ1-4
CASSSGQDDGNEKLFF
TGTGCCAGCAGCTCAGGACAGGATGATGGTAATGAAAAACTGTTTTTT
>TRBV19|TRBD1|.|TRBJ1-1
CASSAGQGYTEAFF
TGTGCCAGTAGTGCGGGACAGGGATACACTGAAGCTTTCTTT
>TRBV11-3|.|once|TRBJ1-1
CASSLGQGSEAFF
TGTGCCAGCAGCTTAGGGCAGGGCAGTGAAGCTTTCTTT
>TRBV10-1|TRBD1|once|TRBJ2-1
CASSGWGTEPNNEQFF
TGCGCCAGCAGTGGATGGGGGACAGAGCCCAACAATGAGCAGTTCTTC
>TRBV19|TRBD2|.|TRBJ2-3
CASLRSGGDTQYF
TGTGCCTCGCTAAGATCGGGAGGAGATACGCAGTATTTT
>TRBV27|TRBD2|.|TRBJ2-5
CASSGGFETQYF
TGTGCCAGTAGCGGGGGGTTTGAGACCCAGTACTTC
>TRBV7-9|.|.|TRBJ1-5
CASSSTMDTNQPQHF
TGTGCCAGCAGCTCGACAATGGATACAAATCAGCCCCAGCATTTT
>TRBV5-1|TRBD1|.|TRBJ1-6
CASSLLTTGGLDSPLHF
TGCGCCAGCAGCCTACTAACGACAGGGGGCCTAGATTCACCCCTCCACTTT
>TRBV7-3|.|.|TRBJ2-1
CASSLIGASVFSNEQFF
TGTGCCAGCAGCTTAATAGGGGCTAGCGTTTTTTCCAATGAGCAGTTCTTC
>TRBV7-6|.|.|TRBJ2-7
CASSLGAVTGEQYF
TGTGCCAGCAGCTTAGGCGCCGTCACTGGCGAGCAGTACTTC
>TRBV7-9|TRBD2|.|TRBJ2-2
CASSRTSGGRTGELFF
TGTGCCAGCAGCCGGACTAGCGGGGGGCGTACCGGGGAGCTGTTTTTT
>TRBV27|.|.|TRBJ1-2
CASSPPGGTYGYTF
TGTGCCAGCAGTCCTCCCGGGGGGACCTATGGCTACACCTTC
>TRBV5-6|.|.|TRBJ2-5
CASSKTGAGARTQYF
TGTGCCAGCAGCAAGACAGGGGCGGGGGCCAGGACCCAGTACTTC
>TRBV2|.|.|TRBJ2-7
CASRGPTEGSYEQYF
TGTGCCAGCAGAGGACCCACCGAGGGTTCCTACGAGCAGTACTTC
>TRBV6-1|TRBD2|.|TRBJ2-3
CASSEMGLAVTDTQYF
TGTGCCAGCAGTGAAATGGGACTAGCGGTCACAGATACGCAGTATTTT
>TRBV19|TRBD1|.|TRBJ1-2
CASSPTRGQGQFNYGYTF
TGTGCCAGTAGCCCTACCCGGGGACAGGGGCAATTTAACTATGGCTACACCTTC
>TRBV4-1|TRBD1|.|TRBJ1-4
CASSRNRDRVKNEKLFF
TGCGCCAGCAGCCGAAACCGGGACAGGGTCAAAAATGAAAAACTGTTTTTT
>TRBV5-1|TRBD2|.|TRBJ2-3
CASSSASGATQYF
TGCGCCAGCAGCTCAGCTAGCGGGGCAACGCAGTATTTT
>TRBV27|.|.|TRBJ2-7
CASSPRGFSYEQYF
TGTGCCAGCAGCCCCCGGGGTTTTTCCTACGAGCAGTACTTC
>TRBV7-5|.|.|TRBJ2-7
CARIRQGTSGGKSMYEQYF
TGTGCCAGAATCCGGCAGGGGACTAGCGGGGGAAAGTCGATGTACGAGCAGTACTTC
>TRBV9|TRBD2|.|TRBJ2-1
CASSVSGGASNEQFF
TGTGCCAGCAGCGTTAGCGGGGGGGCCAGCAATGAGCAGTTCTTC
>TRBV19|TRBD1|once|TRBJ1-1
CASRPIDRGDTEAFF
TGTGCCAGTAGACCAATAGACAGGGGCGACACTGAAGCTTTCTTT
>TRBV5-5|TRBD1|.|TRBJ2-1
CASSLWTGWNEQFF
TGTGCCAGCAGCTTATGGACAGGATGGAATGAGCAGTTCTTC
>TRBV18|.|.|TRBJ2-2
CASSPEQDGNGELFF
TGTGCCAGCTCACCAGAGCAGGACGGGAACGGGGAGCTGTTTTTT
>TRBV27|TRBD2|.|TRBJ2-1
CASTRGGTSYNEQFF
TGTGCCAGTACTCGGGGGGGGACCTCCTACAATGAGCAGTTCTTC
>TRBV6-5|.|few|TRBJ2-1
CASRGRLPYNEQFF
TGTGCCAGCAGGGGCAGGCTTCCCTACAATGAGCAGTTCTTC
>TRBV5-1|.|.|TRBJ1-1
CASSLAFFRRSNTEAFF
TGTGCCAGCAGCTTGGCCTTTTTCCGTCGGTCGAACACTGAAGCTTTCTTT
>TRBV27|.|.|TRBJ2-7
CASSLRLRGRMHEQYF
TGTGCCAGCAGTTTACGCCTCAGGGGACGCATGCACGAGCAGTACTTC
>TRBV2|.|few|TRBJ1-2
CASSEGLVYGYTF
TGTGCCAGCAGTGAGGGGCTGGTCTATGGCTACACCTTC
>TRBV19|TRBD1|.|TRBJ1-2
CASRGTGYDGYTF
TGTGCCAGTAGGGGGACAGGTTATGATGGCTACACCTTC
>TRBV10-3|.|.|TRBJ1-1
CAISGGRETTEAFF
TGTGCCATCAGTGGCGGCAGGGAAACCACTGAAGCTTTCTTT
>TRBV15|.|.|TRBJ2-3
CATSRASSVTDTQYF
TGTGCCACCAGCAGAGCGTCTAGCGTTACAGATACGCAGTATTTT
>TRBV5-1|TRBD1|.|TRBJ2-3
CASSPRTGGRQDTQYF
TGCGCCAGCAGCCCAAGGACAGGGGGCCGTCAGGATACGCAGTATTTT
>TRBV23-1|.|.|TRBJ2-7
CASTTSDSSYEQYF
TGCGCCAGCACAACGTCCGACAGCTCCTACGAGCAGTACTTC
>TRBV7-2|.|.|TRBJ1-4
CASSLGRGNEKLFF
TGTGCCAGCAGCCTGGGCAGGGGTAATGAAAAACTGTTTTTT
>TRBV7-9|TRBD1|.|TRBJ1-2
CASSPQLGQGDYGYTF
TGTGCCAGCAGCCCCCAACTTGGACAGGGGGACTATGGCTACACCTTC
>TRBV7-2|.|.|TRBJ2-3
CASSSVSVSQYF
TGTGCCAGCAGCTCTGTCTCCGTTTCGCAGTATTTT
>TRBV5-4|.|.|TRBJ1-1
CASSMVGRAGNTEAFF
TGTGCCAGCAGCATGGTGGGGAGGGCTGGGAACACTGAAGCTTTCTTT
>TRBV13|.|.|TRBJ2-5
CASSLGAEETQYF
TGTGCCAGCAGCTTAGGGGCAGAAGAGACCCAGTACTTC
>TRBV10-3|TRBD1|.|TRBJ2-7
CAIRQGEFYEQYF
TGTGCCATCAGACAGGGGGAGTTCTACGAGCAGTACTTC
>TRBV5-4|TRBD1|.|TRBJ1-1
CASSLTVPRGRTEAFF
TGTGCCAGCAGCTTGACGGTACCCAGGGGGCGAACTGAAGCTTTCTTT
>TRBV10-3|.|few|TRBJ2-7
CAIRRAGDSYEQYF
TGTGCCATCCGTCGGGCGGGTGACTCCTACGAGCAGTACTTC
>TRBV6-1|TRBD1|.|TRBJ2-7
CASSVDRGQDF
TGTGCCAGCAGTGTCGACAGGGGCCAGGACTTC
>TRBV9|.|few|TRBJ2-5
CASSVVIEGTQYF
TGTGCCAGCAGCGTGGTCATCGAGGGGACCCAGTACTTC
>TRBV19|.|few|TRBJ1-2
CASSIVGESYGYTF
TGTGCCAGTAGTATAGTGGGAGAAAGCTATGGCTACACCTTC
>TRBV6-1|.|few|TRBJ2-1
CASFDTSSSYNEQFF
TGTGCCAGCTTTGACACGTCGAGCTCCTACAATGAGCAGTTCTTC
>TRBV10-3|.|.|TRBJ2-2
CAISESFRGVGTGELFF
TGTGCCATCAGTGAGTCGTTCAGGGGAGTAGGCACCGGGGAGCTGTTTTTT
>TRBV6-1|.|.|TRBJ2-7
CASSAMSGYEQYF
TGTGCCAGCAGTGCGATGTCAGGGTACGAGCAGTACTTC
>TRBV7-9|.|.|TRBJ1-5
CVSSFTDSNQPQHF
TGTGTCAGCAGCTTTACAGATAGCAATCAGCCCCAGCATTTT
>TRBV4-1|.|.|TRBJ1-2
CASGQGTARHYGYTF
TGCGCCAGCGGCCAAGGCACAGCCCGGCACTATGGCTACACCTTC
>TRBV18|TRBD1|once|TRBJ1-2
CASSPPGQRNYGYTF
TGTGCCAGCTCACCCCCGGGACAGAGAAACTATGGCTACACCTTC